The 20 T cell receptor beta chains reported below all come from one sample, sequenced in a study of cytomegalovirus exposure and HLA in healthy donors. In the PCR, 60 Vbeta and 13 Jbeta primers were used. Assay: immunoSEQ multiplex PCR; the TCRdb copy retains only in-frame clones and omits some. The sample holds over 150,000 clones, less than 85% seen once. The sequenced material came from PBMCs. These receptors all stem from a man aged 18 to 29 in good health and CMV-seronegative.

This rearrangement joins TRBV27 to TRBJ2-5; tentative D call: TRBD1 (5 bases). The assigned J gene may be wrong: the sequence end matches TRBJ2-7 better. Germline V gene sequence: CDR1 MNHEY, CDR2 SMNVEV (reference sequence). The CDR3 consists of 13 residues. The CDR3 DNA is TGTGCCAGCAGTTTCGCAGGGAACTACGAGCAGTACTTC. This gives the protein CASSFAGNYEQYF.

The chain combines TRBV19 with TRBJ1-6, with 9 bases fitting TRBD1. Looked up from germline, CDR1 is LNHDA and CDR2 is SQIVND (reference sequence). The CDR3 runs 15 residues. The V segment lost 6 bases and the J segment 7 bases; nucleotides outside the gene matches: 7. CDR3 sequence: CASRRTGDLNSPLHF. Written as DNA, the CDR3 is TGTGCCAGTAGGAGGACAGGGGACTTGAATTCACCCCTCCACTTT. Full variable domain (remainder filled in from reference TRBV19 and TRBJ1-6): DGGITQSPKYLFRKEGQNVTLSCEQNLNHDAMYWYRQDPGQGLRLIYYSQIVNDFQKGDIAEGYSVSREKKESFPLTVTSAQKNPTAFYLCASRRTGDLNSPLHFGNGTRLTVT.

The gene calls are TRBV29-1 and TRBJ2-7; D is possibly TRBD2 (6 bases). CDR3 length equals 15 residues. CDR1 is SQVTM, CDR2 ANQGSEA, per germline. V was clipped by 5 bases and J by 2 bases, with 19 bases between them. The CDR3 region is CSVRRGEDRAYEQYF. The CDR3 DNA sequence: TGCAGCGTTAGAAGAGGGGAGGACCGCGCCTACGAGCAGTACTTC.

This clone has more than one count but fewer than ten. The chain is built from TRBV4-1 and TRBJ2-7; D call uncertain. CDR3 length: 13 amino acids. From germline, CDR1 is MGHRA and CDR2 YSYEKL. V gave up 0 bases and J gave up 4 bases, with 7 bases separating them. The CDR3 protein is CASSQEGVYEQYF. CDR3 nucleotides: TGCGCCAGCAGCCAAGAAGGAGTGTACGAGCAGTACTTC.

The chain couples TRBV10-3 to TRBJ1-2, with a tentative D call TRBD1 (5 bases). The CDR3 runs 15 residues. The V end lost 6 bases, the J end lost 4 bases, and 18 bases lay between the germline ends. Germline loops: CDR1 ENHRY, CDR2 SYGVKD. CDR3 protein: CAIRRVGGSGYGYTF. CDR3 coding DNA: TGTGCCATCAGAAGAGTCGGGGGGTCGGGCTATGGCTACACCTTC.

This clone was detected only a few times. The genes are TRBV5-4 and TRBJ1-1; D remains ambiguous. CDR3 length: 11 amino acids. CDR1 SGHNT and CDR2 YYREEE come from the germline V gene (reference sequence). V was shortened by 3 bases and J by 4 bases, with 4 bases between the two germline ends. The CDR3 loop reads CASSSPTEAFF. CDR3 DNA: TGTGCCAGCAGCTCTCCCACTGAAGCTTTCTTT.

The gene calls are TRBV10-3 and TRBJ2-3, with 8 nucleotides matching TRBD1. Losses at the gene ends were 3 bases for V and 1 base for J; bases not matched to a gene: 3. The germline CDR1 and CDR2 sequences are ENHRY and SYGVKD. The CDR3 contains 15 residues. CDR3 coding DNA: TGTGCCATCAGTGATATGGGACAGGGCACAGATACGCAGTATTTT. This translates into CAISDMGQGTDTQYF.

V is TRBV27 and J is TRBJ2-2; D gene uncertain. The germline CDR1 and CDR2 sequences are MNHEY and SMNVEV (reference sequence). V was cut by 5 bases and J by 4 bases, with 14 bases left in between. The length of the CDR3 is 15 residues. The CDR3 loop reads CASSPRGSSTGELFF. As DNA, the CDR3 is TGTGCCAGCAGTCCCCGCGGCTCCTCCACCGGGGAGCTGTTTTTT.

The CDR3 reads CASSYIQGAGDTEAFF. The DNA for the CDR3 is TGTGCCAGCAGTTACATCCAGGGGGCAGGGGACACTGAAGCTTTCTTT. The chain combines TRBV6-5 with TRBJ1-1; 8 bases align to TRBD1. The CDR3 consists of 16 residues. Trimming at V came to 2 bases and at J to 3 bases, leaving 8 bases not matched to a gene. Per the germline V gene, CDR1 is MNHEY and CDR2 is SVGAGI.

The CDR3 nucleotides read TGTGCCAGCAGCTTACCAGGGTTGGAGGGCTACACCTTC. Amino acids: CASSLPGLEGYTF. The J gene is TRBJ1-2, the V gene TRBV11-1, with D maybe TRBD1 (5 bases). This CDR3 contains 13 residues. Germline V gene sequence: CDR1 SGHAT, CDR2 FQDESV (reference sequence). V dropped 2 bases and J dropped 8 bases, with 12 bases sitting between them.

This clone showed up just a few times. The gene calls are TRBV18 and TRBJ1-1; D remains ambiguous. Trimming took off 2 bases at V and 0 bases at J, with 7 bases between the two ends. CDR1 KGHSH and CDR2 LQKENI come from the germline V gene. This CDR3 region has 14 residues. For the CDR3, the DNA is TGTGCCAGCTCACCAACAGAGATGAACACTGAAGCTTTCTTT. Protein sequence: CASSPTEMNTEAFF.

The chain carries TRBV27 and TRBJ1-1; 9 nucleotides agree with TRBD1. The V gene end was trimmed by 5 bases and the J gene end by 4 bases; junction bases not matched to a gene: 11. Germline V gives CDR1 MNHEY, CDR2 SMNVEV (reference sequence). The CDR3 is 16 residues long. The CDR3 region is CASSPLPQTGGTEAFF. The CDR3, as DNA: TGTGCCAGCAGTCCCCTGCCCCAGACAGGGGGCACTGAAGCTTTCTTT.

The chain employs TRBV28 and TRBJ1-5, with 9 nucleotides matching TRBD1. Germline V gene sequence: CDR1 MDHEN, CDR2 SYDVKM. This CDR3 comprises 14 residues. V lost 7 bases, J lost 4 bases, and 5 bases stayed unmatched. CDR3: CASTPGQGNQPQHF. CDR3 coding DNA: TGTGCCAGCACGCCAGGACAGGGGAATCAGCCCCAGCATTTT.

V gene TRBV7-9 combines with J gene TRBJ2-1; the D gene is possibly TRBD2 (6 bases). CDR3 length: 18 residues. Germline-derived CDR1 and CDR2 are SEHNR and FQNEAQ (reference sequence). V was trimmed by 3 bases and J by 1 base, leaving 19 bases between them. The CDR3 here is CASSFLGTRGSSYNEQFF. The CDR3 DNA follows: TGTGCCAGCAGCTTTCTTGGGACGCGGGGTTCTTCCTACAATGAGCAGTTCTTC.

In its sample, this clone was seen a few times. The gene calls are TRBV6-6 and TRBJ2-2, with 11 bases aligning to TRBD2. The V and J ends lost 10 bases and 6 bases, in that order; junction bases with no gene match: 10. The CDR3 length is 15 residues. In germline, CDR1 is MNHNY, CDR2 SVGAGI (reference sequence). The CDR3 sequence is CATRLAGLFAGELFF. CDR3 coding DNA: TGTGCCACCAGACTAGCGGGGCTATTTGCCGGGGAGCTGTTTTTT.

The V call is TRBV11-2, the J call TRBJ1-3; the match to TRBD1 covers 7 bases. Per the germline V gene, CDR1 is SGHAT and CDR2 is FQNNGV. The V and J ends lost 5 bases and 5 bases, in that order; junction bases with no gene match: 9. There are 15 residues in the CDR3. CDR3 amino acids: CASSAGQLSRNTIYF. For the CDR3, the DNA is TGTGCCAGCAGCGCGGGACAGTTGAGTAGAAACACCATATATTTT.

This clone was counted once. This chain uses TRBV4-1 with TRBJ2-5, with D possibly matching TRBD1 (6 bases). The J call is in doubt because the DNA end fits TRBJ2-7 better. This CDR3 has 15 residues. CDR1 MGHRA and CDR2 YSYEKL come from the germline V gene. CDR3 region: CASSRLGQTSYEQYF. The CDR3 DNA reads as TGCGCCAGCAGCCGCCTAGGACAGACCTCTTACGAGCAGTACTTC.

This clone was counted once. V is TRBV5-4 and J is TRBJ2-7, with TRBD2 identical over 7 bases. Germline V gene data show CDR1 as SGHNT and CDR2 as YYREEE (reference sequence). The CDR3 consists of 14 residues. V was pared by 2 bases and J by 6 bases, with 8 bases of the junction left unmatched. The DNA for the CDR3 is TGTGCCAGCAGCTTCCGGGGGGTGACTTCCGAGCAGTACTTC. This codes for CASSFRGVTSEQYF.

The chain couples TRBV14 to TRBJ2-1, with 8 positions matching TRBD2. The CDR3 totals 17 residues. Germline assignment: CDR1 SGHDN and CDR2 FVKESK. Trimming at V came to 4 bases and at J to 5 bases, leaving 13 bases not matched to a gene. CDR3 loop: CASSPEERGRFHNEQFF. The DNA of the CDR3 is TGTGCCAGCAGCCCGGAGGAGCGGGGGAGGTTCCACAATGAGCAGTTCTTC.

V gene TRBV28 combines with J gene TRBJ2-7, with D possibly matching TRBD1 (5 bases). Germline-derived CDR1 and CDR2 are MDHEN and SYDVKM. The ends were cut back, 3 bases at V and 5 bases at J, with 14 bases in the middle. This CDR3 is 14 amino acids long. Written as DNA, the CDR3 is TGTGCCAGCAGTTTGGGGCAGGGTGTAAACGAGCAGTACTTC. Protein product: CASSLGQGVNEQYF.